The entry below gives a single T cell receptor beta chain sequence along with its context. Deletions cut 4 bases from V and 1 base from J, with 8 bases between. The length of the CDR3 is 14 residues. Germline V lookup: CDR1 LNHDA, CDR2 SQIVND (reference sequence). This entry is derived from a study of shared clonotypes between healthy human individuals. Across the whole study: The plates for each donor numbered three CD4 naive, three CD4 memory, two CD8 naive and one CD8 memory.

The deep-level immunoSEQ assay was used. Genomic DNA of every subset was divided equally among multiple immunoSEQ plates. Per the authors' pipeline: Junction-only sequences without quality scores came from ImmunoSEQ, so filtering differed. The protocol was immunoSEQ multiplex PCR, while the TCRdb copy is restricted to in-frame clones and leaves out a portion. V and J calls and clone size come straight from that table; D and trimming were deduced from the DNA. The data hold 2.5 million or so clones, with 90% to 95% observed a single time. Sequencing was performed on naive CD4+ T cells sorted from blood. Subset in this sample: CD45RA+ positively selected. This TCR was sampled from a man younger than 35 in good health. The J gene is TRBJ2-1, the V gene TRBV19; D possibly corresponds to TRBD1 (6 bases). The CDR3 sequence: CASSTRGSYNEQFF. In DNA, the CDR3 is TGTGCCAGTAGTACCAGGGGTTCCTACAATGAGCAGTTCTTC.